These 30 T cell receptor beta chains were sequenced from one sample in a study of CD8 T cells in ankylosing spondylitis. Overall study results and limits: A motif of 7 or 8 highly homologous TCR beta variants was seen as apparently characteristic of ankylosing spondylitis blood.

No cognate antigen is known for these TCRs. From the 5' RACE reads, TCRdb called clonotypes with MiXCR, one entry per CDR3 protein. The sample consists of 350,000 to 550,000 distinct CDR3 sequences, roughly 26% of them appearing once. The specimen sequenced was blood, either unsorted or a sorted T cell fraction (not recorded which). The origin of the receptors is a male donor with ankylosing spondylitis.

The chain combines TRBV27 with TRBJ2-2; no definite D call. This CDR3 is 13 amino acids long. CDR1 and CDR2 from the germline V gene are MNHEY and SMNVEV (reference sequence). V lost 5 bases, J lost 4 bases, and 8 bases lay in between. The CDR3 region has the DNA TGTGCCAGCAGTCAATGGGGCACCGGGGAGCTGTTTTTT. Its translation is CASSQWGTGELFF.

This clonotype came up many times. The gene calls are TRBV5-1 and TRBJ1-2; D unresolved. V lost 0 bases and J 5 bases, leaving 8 bases between the germline ends. Germline V lookup: CDR1 SGHRS, CDR2 YFSETQ. The CDR3 is 13 residues long. The CDR3 loop is CASSLESSYGYTF. The CDR3 bases are TGCGCCAGCAGCTTGGAATCCAGTTATGGCTACACCTTC.

The chain couples TRBV29-1 to TRBJ2-3; a weak D match, TRBD2 (6 bases). Trimming took 7 bases from V and 9 from J, leaving 14 bases between them. The germline gives CDR1 SQVTM, CDR2 ANQGSEA. CDR3 size: 11 residues. The CDR3 loop is CSEKTSGTQYF. CDR3 in DNA: TGCAGCGAAAAGACTAGTGGGACGCAGTATTTT.

This clonotype appeared a few times. This chain connects TRBV30 to TRBJ2-7; weak D call: TRBD2 (5 bases). CDR3 length: 11 amino acids. V was cut by 4 bases and J by 3 bases, with 7 bases left in between. Germline V CDR1 and CDR2: GTSNPN, SVGIG (reference sequence). The CDR3 reads CAWIRDYEQYF. The DNA of the CDR3 is TGTGCCTGGATCCGGGACTACGAGCAGTACTTC.

Only a few counts were recorded for this clonotype. The rearrangement joins TRBV3-1 to TRBJ1-1; D gene unclear. Trimming took 1 base from V and 6 from J, leaving 15 bases between them. CDR3 length: 15 residues. Germline loops: CDR1 LGHDT, CDR2 YNNKEL (reference sequence). CDR3 DNA sequence: TGTGCCAGCAGCCAAGGTCGGGATGATCACCCTGAAGCTTTCTTT. Its translation is CASSQGRDDHPEAFF.

V and J are TRBV10-1 and TRBJ2-1; D possibly corresponds to TRBD1 (6 bases). V was pared by 3 bases and J by 7 bases, with 19 bases between. The CDR3 covers 16 residues. CDR1 and CDR2 (germline): WNHNN, SYGVQD (reference sequence). Written as DNA, the CDR3 is TGCGCCAGCAGTGAAAACAGGGTTATGTTCGGAAATGAGCAGTTCTTC. Translation gives CASSENRVMFGNEQFF.

This clonotype was recorded once. The CDR3 spells CASTLRLDQPQHF. CDR3 in DNA: TGTGCCAGCACCCTAAGGTTGGATCAGCCCCAGCATTTT. The gene calls are TRBV2 and TRBJ1-5, with D hard to call. CDR3 length: 13 amino acids. From germline, CDR1 is SNHLY and CDR2 FYNNEI. Deletions cut 7 bases from V and 5 bases from J, with 12 bases between.

This clonotype was counted at least ten times. V is TRBV10-3 and J is TRBJ2-7; TRBD2 matches 7 bases. V was pared by 3 bases and J by 8 bases, with 10 bases of the junction left unmatched. The germline CDR1 and CDR2 sequences are ENHRY and SYGVKD. CDR3 length: 14 amino acids. CDR3 bases: TGTGCCATCAGTGAAGGGTCGGGGGGTGAGCAGCAGTACGTC. Protein product: CAISEGSGGEQQYV.

A few counts support this clonotype. This chain joins TRBV29-1 and TRBJ2-7; weak D call: TRBD1 (7 bases). Germline-derived CDR1 and CDR2 are SQVTM and ANQGSEA. This CDR3 contains 11 residues. Trimming left V 7 bases short and J 7 bases short, with 14 bases between. The CDR3 sequence is CSAKGAGEQYV. The DNA of the CDR3 is TGCAGCGCCAAGGGGGCGGGAGAGCAGTACGTC.

This clonotype was recorded a few times. V is TRBV12-3 or TRBV12-4 and J is TRBJ2-3; 12 bases are shared with TRBD2. The length of the CDR3 is 15 residues. J was trimmed by 0 bases and V by 8 bases; bases with no gene match: 3. The CDR3 loop is CASQTSGGSTDTQYF. In nucleotides, the CDR3 is TGTGCCAGCCAAACTAGCGGGGGGAGCACAGATACGCAGTATTTT.

The chain combines TRBV5-5 with TRBJ2-3; D is ambiguous. V was shortened by 2 bases and J by 0 bases, with 4 bases between the two germline ends. The CDR3 runs to 13 residues. Germline-derived CDR1 and CDR2 are SGHKS and YYEKEE (reference sequence). CDR3 sequence (DNA): TGTGCCAGCAGCTTTGACAGCACAGATACGCAGTATTTT. Translated: CASSFDSTDTQYF.

This chain joins TRBV5-1 and TRBJ1-1; a possible D gene is TRBD1 (5 bases). Trimming cost V 0 bases and J 3 bases, with 12 bases left between them. The CDR3 length is 15 residues. Germline V gene sequence: CDR1 SGHRS, CDR2 YFSETQ. CDR3 region: CASSLEPARDTEAFF. The CDR3 nucleotides read TGCGCCAGCAGCTTGGAGCCAGCCAGGGACACTGAAGCTTTCTTT.

This sequence joins TRBV27 and TRBJ2-5, with TRBD1 identical over 7 bases. With 5 bases clipped from V and 5 bases from J, the junction kept 5 bases outside the gene matches. CDR3 size: 13 residues. From germline, CDR1 is MNHEY and CDR2 SMNVEV (reference sequence). CDR3 in amino acids: CASSHRGGETQYF. The CDR3 DNA follows: TGTGCCAGCAGTCACAGGGGTGGGGAGACCCAGTACTTC.

This clonotype was counted ten times or more. The chain employs TRBV12-3 or TRBV12-4 and TRBJ1-5; D gene ambiguous. The CDR3 has 13 residues. With 4 bases removed from V and 7 bases from J, the gap between germline ends came to 11 bases. For the CDR3, the DNA is TGTGCCAGCAGTTCTGCGGGCGGCCAGCCCCAGCATTTT. Translation: CASSSAGGQPQHF.

The gene calls are TRBV4-1 and TRBJ1-2; TRBD1 might be the D (6 bases). The ends were cut back, 4 bases at V and 0 bases at J, with 15 bases in the middle. There are 16 residues in the CDR3. Germline values: CDR1 MGHRA, CDR2 YSYEKL. This CDR3 reads CASSRGQRPTNYGYTF. CDR3 coding DNA: TGCGCCAGCAGCCGCGGACAGAGGCCGACTAACTATGGCTACACCTTC.

This clonotype has more than one count but fewer than ten. V and J are TRBV20-1 and TRBJ2-2; D remains unclear. V lost 1 base and J lost 3, with 9 bases in between. The CDR3 length is 14 residues. The germline V gene encodes CDR1 DFQATT and CDR2 SNEGSKA (reference sequence). CDR3 sequence (DNA): TGCAGTGCTAGAGGCCCGATCTACACCGGGGAGCTGTTTTTT. Amino acids: CSARGPIYTGELFF.

This clonotype was counted a few times. The chain combines TRBV24-1 with TRBJ2-3, with D perhaps TRBD1 or TRBD2 (5 bases each). The CDR3 has 17 residues. V gave up 0 bases and J gave up 4 bases, with 16 bases separating them. The germline V gene has CDR1 KGHDR and CDR2 SFDVKD. CDR3 sequence reads: CATSDLEGRRGADTQYF. In nucleotides, the CDR3 is TGTGCCACCAGTGATTTGGAGGGACGACGAGGCGCAGATACGCAGTATTTT.

J is TRBJ2-7 and V is TRBV10-3; TRBD2 agrees at 7 bases. V shed 0 bases and J 3 bases; nucleotides not matched to a gene: 5. CDR3 length: 15 amino acids. The germline V gene has CDR1 ENHRY and CDR2 SYGVKD. CDR3 in amino acids: CAISESLREFYEQYF. CDR3 nucleotides: TGTGCCATCAGTGAGTCTTTGCGGGAGTTCTACGAGCAGTACTTC.

The chain links TRBV7-9 to TRBJ2-3; tentative D call: TRBD2 (5 bases). The germline V and J ends were trimmed by 2 bases and 1 base, with 13 bases remaining between them. The germline gives CDR1 SEHNR, CDR2 FQNEAQ (reference sequence). CDR3 length equals 16 residues. CDR3 residues: CASSLWLLGGTDTQYF. CDR3 coding DNA: TGTGCCAGCAGCTTATGGCTTCTCGGGGGCACAGATACGCAGTATTTT.

The chain recombines TRBV12-5 with TRBJ2-2, with a possible D match to TRBD2 (5 bases). The CDR3 runs 16 residues. The germline gives CDR1 LGHNT, CDR2 FRNRAP. The V end lost 5 bases, the J end lost 0 bases, and 13 bases lay between the germline ends. The CDR3 sequence is CASGTEAVSNTGELFF. CDR3 DNA sequence: TGTGCTAGTGGTACGGAGGCTGTATCGAACACCGGGGAGCTGTTTTTT.

Ten or more counts support this clonotype. V usage is TRBV11-2 and J usage is TRBJ2-3; 10 positions match TRBD2. J was trimmed by 3 bases and V by 5 bases; bases with no gene match: 5. The CDR3 extends over 15 amino acids. Looked up from germline, CDR1 is SGHAT and CDR2 is FQNNGV. In nucleotides, the CDR3 is TGTGCCAGCAGCCAAACTAGCGGGGTTACAGATACGCAGTATTTT. Its translation is CASSQTSGVTDTQYF.

This clonotype has a handful of counts. V gene TRBV5-1 combines with J gene TRBJ1-1, with 8 positions matching TRBD1. Unmatched junction bases numbered 3, after V lost 4 bases and J lost 1 base. Germline V gene sequence: CDR1 SGHRS, CDR2 YFSETQ. The CDR3 is 14 residues long. The CDR3 coding sequence is TGCGCCAGCAGCATCACAGGGGGGAACACTGAAGCTTTCTTT. As protein: CASSITGGNTEAFF.

The J gene is TRBJ1-2, the V gene TRBV3-1, with D unclear. The CDR3 is 14 amino acids. Between the trimmed V and J ends, which lost 5 bases and 1 base, there was a span of 11 bases. CDR1 LGHDT and CDR2 YNNKEL come from the germline V gene (reference sequence). Here the CDR3 reads CASSTREVNYGYTF. DNA of the CDR3: TGTGCCAGCAGCACCCGGGAGGTTAACTATGGCTACACCTTC.

V is TRBV18 and J is TRBJ2-1; weak D call: TRBD2 (5 bases). This CDR3 has 12 amino acids. Trimming left V 6 bases short and J 9 bases short, with 12 bases between. Germline lookup yields CDR1 KGHSH and CDR2 LQKENI. This CDR3 is CASSPVRGEQFF. The CDR3 DNA reads as TGTGCCAGCTCGCCAGTCCGGGGTGAGCAGTTCTTC.

This clonotype has a handful of counts. V usage is TRBV9 and J usage is TRBJ2-1; 8 nucleotides align to TRBD1. The CDR3 contains 16 residues. V trimming: 1 base; J trimming: 7 bases; junction bases outside the gene matches: 10. Per germline, CDR1 SGDLS and CDR2 YYNGEE. CDR3 sequence: CASSVTRQGASNEQFF. The CDR3 DNA sequence: TGTGCCAGCAGCGTAACTCGCCAGGGGGCTTCAAATGAGCAGTTCTTC.

The chain combines TRBV2 with TRBJ1-5, with D perhaps matching TRBD1 (6 bases). This CDR3 is 15 amino acids long. V lost 6 bases and J lost 1, with 13 bases in between. Per the germline V gene, CDR1 is SNHLY and CDR2 is FYNNEI. CDR3 bases: TGTGCCAGCAGGCTACAGGGCAGGAGCAATCAGCCCCAGCATTTT. It specifies CASRLQGRSNQPQHF.

V usage is TRBV21-1 and J usage is TRBJ2-7; the D segment call TRBD2 is taken from the table without a DNA check. TRBV21-1 is marked as a pseudogene. The CDR3 has 19 amino acids. CDR3 in DNA: TGTGCCAGCAGCCGAACCCGGGGACTAGCGGGAGCTCCGTCCCACGAGCAGTACGTC. Protein: CASSRTRGLAGAPSHEQYV.

The V and J genes are TRBV5-6 and TRBJ2-3, with 7 positions matching TRBD1. This CDR3 is 15 amino acids long. V shed 0 bases and J 6 bases; nucleotides not matched to a gene: 7. CDR1 is SGHDT, CDR2 YYEEEE, per germline. In nucleotides, the CDR3 is TGTGCCAGCAGCTTGGTACAGGGGAAGATGGATACGCAGTATTTT. It codes for CASSLVQGKMDTQYF.

CDR3: CSVDWANTEAFF. CDR3 DNA sequence: TGCAGCGTTGATTGGGCGAACACTGAAGCTTTCTTT. This chain uses TRBV29-1 with TRBJ1-1; D gene ambiguous. The germline V gene has CDR1 SQVTM and CDR2 ANQGSEA. V was cut by 3 bases and J by 1 base, with 6 bases left in between. The CDR3 is 12 residues long.

This clonotype has a handful of counts. This chain joins TRBV19 and TRBJ1-1; 8 positions match TRBD1. The junction had 7 bases not matched to a gene; V was cut back by 3 bases and J by 4 bases. The CDR3 extends over 15 amino acids. Germline V gene sequence: CDR1 LNHDA, CDR2 SQIVND (reference sequence). DNA of the CDR3: TGTGCCAGTAGTATCTGGAGAACAGGGGGCACTGAAGCTTTCTTT. Amino acids: CASSIWRTGGTEAFF. Combining the CDR3 with reference TRBV19 and TRBJ1-1 gives the whole variable domain DGGITQSPKYLFRKEGQNVTLSCEQNLNHDAMYWYRQDPGQGLRLIYYSQIVNDFQKGDIAEGYSVSREKKESFPLTVTSAQKNPTAFYLCASSIWRTGGTEAFFGQGTRLTVV.